This TCR beta chain is from a study of blood T cell repertoires in COVID-19. Turning to the study itself: Sites in the United States, Italy and Spain provided acute and convalescent COVID-19 samples. In each case, the material was cDNA or gDNA derived from T cells, B-cell-depleted T cells, or PBMCs.

In the authors' workflow: The authors estimated nucleated cell counts from reference gene primer amplification. Method: immunoSEQ multiplex PCR; TCRdb's copy keeps in-frame clones and lacks some. From that table come the V and J calls and clone size; the DNA was used to work out D and trimming. The data show approximately 180,000 clones, over 65% seen once. Looked up from germline, CDR1 is SGHNT and CDR2 is YYREEE (reference sequence). This CDR3 comprises 17 residues. V dropped 2 bases and J dropped 3; count of bases not matched to a gene: 13. Sequenced sample: peripheral blood. This receptor was identified in a person in their 70s with COVID-19, enrolled during active disease. This chain joins TRBV5-4 and TRBJ2-7; TRBD1 matches 8 bases. DNA for the CDR3: TGTGCCAGCAGCTTCGAACTGGGGGACAGGAGTATCTACGAGCAGTACTTC. It codes for CASSFELGDRSIYEQYF.